The 10 T cell receptor beta chains below come from one sample, sequenced in a study of cytomegalovirus exposure and HLA in healthy donors. Repertoires were generated with immunoSEQ multiplex PCR, while TCRdb's copy carries only in-frame clones and drops some. The sample yields 120,000 or so clones, roughly 90% seen once. Input material: PBMCs. These receptor sequences come from a woman between 18 and 30 years old in good health and CMV-seronegative.

This chain joins TRBV19 and TRBJ1-2; TRBD1 matches 8 bases. The junction had 4 bases not matched to a gene; V was cut back by 5 bases and J by 5 bases. Germline V gene data show CDR1 as LNHDA and CDR2 as SQIVND (reference sequence). This CDR3 is built from 13 residues. DNA of the CDR3: TGTGCCAGTAGTCTCGACAGGGGATATGGCTACACCTTC. Translation: CASSLDRGYGYTF. Full variable domain (rest looked up from reference TRBV19 and TRBJ1-2): DGGITQSPKYLFRKEGQNVTLSCEQNLNHDAMYWYRQDPGQGLRLIYYSQIVNDFQKGDIAEGYSVSREKKESFPLTVTSAQKNPTAFYLCASSLDRGYGYTFGSGTRLTVV.

This chain uses TRBV11-2 with TRBJ1-5, with a possible D match to TRBD1 (6 bases). V was trimmed by 4 bases and J by 0 bases, leaving 16 bases between them. The CDR3 runs to 17 residues. CDR1 and CDR2 (germline): SGHAT, FQNNGV. The CDR3 spells CASSYNGAGDSNQPQHF. DNA of the CDR3: TGTGCCAGCAGCTATAACGGAGCAGGGGATAGCAATCAGCCCCAGCATTTT.

The CDR3 bases are TGTGCCTGGAGTGGAGCTAGCCTGAACACAGATACGCAGTATTTT. It is translated as CAWSGASLNTDTQYF. V gene TRBV30 combines with J gene TRBJ2-3, with D possibly TRBD2 on 5 matching bases. The V end was cut by 1 base, the J end by 2 bases, with 13 bases between. CDR1 and CDR2 (germline): GTSNPN, SVGIG (reference sequence). CDR3 length: 15 amino acids.

This clone is labeled as large (0.1 to 1%). The V call is TRBV7-9, the J call TRBJ2-7; 10 bases align to TRBD1. Trimming at V came to 5 bases and at J to 2 bases, leaving 9 bases not matched to a gene. CDR1 SEHNR and CDR2 FQNEAQ come from the germline V gene (reference sequence). The CDR3 has 16 residues. CDR3 sequence: CASSTTTGTGAYEQYF. DNA of the CDR3: TGTGCCAGCAGCACCACCACCGGGACAGGGGCCTACGAGCAGTACTTC.

This chain joins TRBV2 and TRBJ1-1, with TRBD1 identical over 8 bases. Germline-derived CDR1 and CDR2 are SNHLY and FYNNEI. This CDR3 contains 14 residues. J was trimmed by 6 bases and V by 5 bases; bases with no gene match: 8. The CDR3 DNA reads as TGTGCCAGCAGTAACGGACAGGGTGCGCCTGAAGCTTTCTTT. This encodes CASSNGQGAPEAFF.

The chain combines TRBV5-6 with TRBJ1-1, with D possibly being TRBD1 (5 bases). With 2 bases removed from V and 6 bases from J, the gap between germline ends came to 14 bases. Germline CDR1 is SGHDT and CDR2 is YYEEEE. The length of the CDR3 is 14 residues. The chain's CDR3 is CASSLWSVGAEAFF. The CDR3 nucleotides are TGTGCCAGCAGCTTATGGTCGGTAGGGGCTGAAGCTTTCTTT. Filled out from reference TRBV5-6 and TRBJ1-1, the complete variable domain reads DAGVTQSPTHLIKTRGQQVTLRCSPKSGHDTVSWYQQALGQGPQFIFQYYEEEERQRGNFPDRFSGHQFPNYSSELNVNALLLGDSALYLCASSLWSVGAEAFFGQGTRLTVV.

The rearrangement uses TRBV6-5 and TRBJ1-2, with D perhaps matching TRBD1 (5 bases). CDR1 and CDR2 from the germline V gene are MNHEY and SVGAGI. This CDR3 has 14 amino acids. Trimming took off 0 bases at V and 4 bases at J, with 9 bases between the two ends. The CDR3 region has the DNA TGTGCCAGCAGTTACTCTAGGGGTGGCTATGGCTACACCTTC. Residues: CASSYSRGGYGYTF.

The gene calls are TRBV19 and TRBJ2-5, with 11 nucleotides matching TRBD2. CDR1 and CDR2 from the germline V gene are LNHDA and SQIVND (reference sequence). The CDR3 is 15 residues long. Trimming removed 3 bases from V and 9 bases from J; junction bases left unmatched: 9. The CDR3: CASSMALAGGLPQYF. CDR3 nucleotides: TGTGCCAGTAGTATGGCTTTAGCGGGGGGGCTCCCCCAGTACTTC.

This rearrangement joins TRBV13 to TRBJ2-3, with 10 bases identical to TRBD2. CDR1 PRHDT and CDR2 FYEKMQ come from the germline V gene (reference sequence). Trimming removed 0 bases from V and 0 bases from J; junction bases left unmatched: 0. This CDR3 comprises 16 residues. The CDR3 nucleotides read TGTGCCAGCAGCTTAGGACTAGCGGGAAGCACAGATACGCAGTATTTT. Amino acids: CASSLGLAGSTDTQYF.

This clone appeared a single time. This chain uses TRBV19 with TRBJ1-5, with D possibly matching TRBD1 (5 bases). V lost 5 bases and J 3 bases, leaving 17 bases between the germline ends. Looked up from germline, CDR1 is LNHDA and CDR2 is SQIVND (reference sequence). The CDR3 length is 16 residues. CDR3 sequence (DNA): TGTGCCAGTAGTGCAACGGACACCCGCCACAATCAGCCCCAGCATTTT. This sequence encodes CASSATDTRHNQPQHF.